This T cell receptor (beta chain) was documented in a study of blood T cell repertoires in COVID-19. For the study at large: Samples taken during acute and convalescent COVID-19 were collected in the United States, Italy and Spain. T cells, B-cell-depleted T cells, or PBMCs provided the cDNA or gDNA that served as material.

Original handling: Amplification of reference gene primers was used by the study to estimate nucleated cell counts. The assay was immunoSEQ multiplex PCR, and TCRdb's table has in-frame clones only and misses some. V, J and clone size are those of that table, while D and trimming were read from the DNA. The table shows approximately 140,000 clones, with 65% to 80% occurring only once. The table lists this clone with a few counts. Germline CDR1 is SGHTA and CDR2 is FQGNSA. With V trimmed by 5 bases and J by 4 bases, 4 bases remained unmatched. This CDR3 is 14 amino acids long. The clonotype comes from an elderly man with acute or convalescent COVID-19. Sequenced input: peripheral blood. The chain has TRBV7-2 and TRBJ2-7; TRBD2 matches at 11 bases. Here the CDR3 reads CASSPSGGRYEQYF. The DNA of the CDR3 is TGTGCCAGCAGCCCTAGCGGGGGGAGGTACGAGCAGTACTTC.